These 29 T cell receptor beta chains share one sample of origin, sequenced in a study of cytomegalovirus exposure and HLA in healthy donors. Primers included in the PCR were 60 Vbeta and 13 Jbeta primers. TCRdb keeps only in-frame clones here, not all; method: immunoSEQ multiplex PCR. The table lists under 200,000 clones. Sequencing was performed on PBMCs. The receptors shown here come from a woman aged 18-29 years in good health and CMV-seropositive.

The chain has TRBV6-5 and TRBJ1-4; weak D call: TRBD1 (6 bases). There are 15 residues in the CDR3. The V gene's germline CDR1 is MNHEY and CDR2 SVGAGI. Trimming took 3 bases from V and 5 from J, leaving 13 bases between them. The CDR3 sequence: CASSYSGTQNEKLFF. As DNA, the CDR3 is TGTGCCAGCAGTTATTCCGGGACACAAAATGAAAAACTGTTTTTT.

The chain combines TRBV2 with TRBJ2-7, with TRBD2 matching 12 bases. The CDR3 has 20 residues. Trimming took 6 bases from V and 2 from J; bases not matched to a gene: 20. Germline CDR1 reads SNHLY; CDR2 reads FYNNEI. This CDR3 reads CASRGRPGLAGRRETYEQYF. CDR3 coding DNA: TGTGCCAGCAGGGGGCGCCCGGGACTAGCGGGCAGGAGGGAAACCTACGAGCAGTACTTC.

The chain employs TRBV7-9 and TRBJ1-5, with D perhaps TRBD1 (5 bases). Trimming cost V 1 base and J 3 bases, with 10 bases left between them. The CDR3 runs 15 residues. In germline, CDR1 is SEHNR, CDR2 FQNEAQ (reference sequence). The CDR3 spells CASSLGSRDNQPQHF. CDR3 nucleotide sequence: TGTGCCAGCAGCTTAGGGTCCAGGGACAATCAGCCCCAGCATTTT.

This rearrangement joins TRBV7-6 to TRBJ2-7; D is undetermined. CDR1 is SGHVS and CDR2 is FNYEAQ in the germline V gene. V dropped 3 bases and J dropped 5 bases, with 5 bases sitting between them. The CDR3 is made up of 11 amino acids. The CDR3 reads CASSFANEQYF. Written as DNA, the CDR3 is TGTGCCAGCAGCTTCGCGAACGAGCAGTACTTC.

V usage is TRBV1 and J usage is TRBJ2-5; the table's TRBD2 call for D was not verified on the DNA. TRBV1 is termed a pseudogene. The CDR3 spans 18 residues. The CDR3 loop is CTSSQEPSGRRGKETQYF. The CDR3 DNA sequence: TGCACCAGCAGCCAAGAGCCTAGCGGGAGACGGGGGAAAGAGACCCAGTACTTC.

CDR3: CASSSRTSGSTQETQYF. CDR3 nucleotide sequence: TGTGCCAGCAGCTCCCGGACTAGCGGGAGTACCCAAGAGACCCAGTACTTC. V usage is TRBV5-4 and J usage is TRBJ2-5; 13 bases match TRBD2. The CDR3 is 17 residues long. CDR1 and CDR2 from the germline V gene are SGHNT and YYREEE (reference sequence). V shed 3 bases and J 1 base; nucleotides not matched to a gene: 6.

This chain connects TRBV7-2 to TRBJ2-5; 12 positions match TRBD2. The J segment lost 12 bases and the V segment lost 4 bases, leaving 6 bases of the junction unmatched. Germline V CDR1 and CDR2: SGHTA, FQGNSA. The CDR3 covers 13 residues. The CDR3 loop reads CASSSWTSGEEYF. The DNA of the CDR3 is TGTGCCAGCAGCTCTTGGACTAGCGGGGAGGAGTACTTC. Using reference TRBV7-2 and TRBJ2-5 for the parts outside the CDR3, the full variable domain is GAGVSQSPSNKVTEKGKDVELRCDPISGHTALYWYRQSLGQGLEFLIYFQGNSAPDKSGLPSDRFSAERTGGSVSTLTIQRTQQEDSAVYLCASSSWTSGEEYFGPGTRLLVL.

This chain connects TRBV15 to TRBJ1-1; D is perhaps TRBD1 (5 bases). Germline CDR1 reads LNHNV; CDR2 reads YYDKDF (reference sequence). Trimming took 2 bases from V and 5 from J, leaving 12 bases between them. This CDR3 region has 14 residues. The CDR3 DNA follows: TGTGCCACCAGCAGACAGGGTAGCCGGACTGAAGCTTTCTTT. It yields the protein CATSRQGSRTEAFF. Full variable domain (rest looked up from reference TRBV15 and TRBJ1-1): DAMVIQNPRYQVTQFGKPVTLSCSQTLNHNVMYWYQQKSSQAPKLLFHYYDKDFNNEADTPDNFQSRRPNTSFCFLDIRSPGLGDTAMYLCATSRQGSRTEAFFGQGTRLTVV.

CDR3: CASSNDRVSYEQYF. For the CDR3, the DNA is TGTGCCAGTAGTAATGACAGGGTCTCCTACGAGCAGTACTTC. This sequence joins TRBV19 and TRBJ2-7; 7 nucleotides line up with TRBD1. This CDR3 contains 14 residues. J gave up 0 bases and V 4 bases, and 3 bases lay outside the gene matches. CDR1 is LNHDA, CDR2 SQIVND, per germline (reference sequence).

The chain carries TRBV11-3 and TRBJ1-2; TRBD1 aligns across 10 bases. Germline V lookup: CDR1 SGHNT, CDR2 YENEEA. The CDR3 length is 16 residues. Trimming took 1 base from V and 5 from J; bases not matched to a gene: 7. In DNA form, the CDR3 reads TGTGCCAGCAGCTTAGCATCCGGGACAGGGGATTATGGCTACACCTTC. Translation: CASSLASGTGDYGYTF.

The rearrangement uses TRBV5-1 and TRBJ2-3, with 7 bases aligning to TRBD2. V lost 0 bases, J lost 3 bases, and 4 bases stayed unmatched. Germline V gene data show CDR1 as SGHRS and CDR2 as YFSETQ. The CDR3 extends over 15 amino acids. The CDR3 nucleotides are TGCGCCAGCAGCTTGGCCGGGACTAATACAGATACGCAGTATTTT. The encoded protein is CASSLAGTNTDTQYF.

J is TRBJ2-1 and V is TRBV6-1; tentative D call: TRBD2 (6 bases). CDR3 length: 15 amino acids. Per germline, CDR1 MNHNS and CDR2 SASEGT. V lost 2 bases and J lost 6, with 14 bases in between. The CDR3 sequence: CASSEFGGTGNEQFF. In nucleotides, the CDR3 is TGTGCCAGCAGTGAATTCGGCGGGACTGGCAATGAGCAGTTCTTC.

The gene calls are TRBV7-8 and TRBJ2-1; 9 bases agree with TRBD1. This CDR3 has 17 amino acids. Germline V lookup: CDR1 SGHVS, CDR2 FQNEAQ. Trimming at V came to 5 bases and at J to 7 bases, leaving 15 bases not matched to a gene. CDR3 in amino acids: CASSPRWEGQGMNEQFF. In DNA, the CDR3 is TGTGCCAGCAGCCCCCGTTGGGAAGGACAGGGGATGAATGAGCAGTTCTTC.

The CDR3 bases are TGTGCCAGCAGTGCGAAACCCCTAGCGGGAAACACAGATACGCAGTATTTT. Protein product: CASSAKPLAGNTDTQYF. The chain links TRBV2 to TRBJ2-3, with 9 bases lining up with TRBD2. Per the germline V gene, CDR1 is SNHLY and CDR2 is FYNNEI. V dropped 4 bases and J dropped 2; count of bases not matched to a gene: 10. The CDR3 is 17 residues long.

The V gene is TRBV30, the J gene TRBJ1-3; D perhaps matches TRBD1 (5 bases). V lost 3 bases and J 0 bases, leaving 12 bases between the germline ends. The length of the CDR3 is 15 residues. Germline V gene lookup returns CDR1 GTSNPN and CDR2 SVGIG (reference sequence). The CDR3 coding sequence is TGTGCCTGGAGCCTCAAGGGGCTCTCTGGAAACACCATATATTTT. Protein sequence: CAWSLKGLSGNTIYF.

V is TRBV5-4 and J is TRBJ2-7, with 11 bases fitting TRBD2. Germline V CDR1 and CDR2: SGHNT, YYREEE (reference sequence). The junction had 5 bases not matched to a gene; V was cut back by 5 bases and J by 1 base. CDR3 size: 15 residues. CDR3 coding DNA: TGTGCCAGCAGTCGGACTAGCGGGCCGTCCTACGAGCAGTACTTC. Protein sequence: CASSRTSGPSYEQYF.

This sequence joins TRBV28 and TRBJ2-1; 11 nucleotides align to TRBD2. CDR3 length: 14 amino acids. The junction had 4 bases not matched to a gene; V was cut back by 6 bases and J by 6 bases. Germline CDR1 reads MDHEN; CDR2 reads SYDVKM. For the CDR3, the DNA is TGTGCCAGCAGAATAGCGGGAGGGGGCAATGAGCAGTTCTTC. Amino acids: CASRIAGGGNEQFF.

This chain uses TRBV2 with TRBJ1-5; a weak D match, TRBD1 (6 bases). Germline CDR1 reads SNHLY; CDR2 reads FYNNEI. V was clipped by 7 bases and J by 0 bases, with 13 bases between them. This CDR3 has 15 amino acids. The CDR3 is CASTFDRYSNQPQHF. As DNA, the CDR3 is TGTGCCAGCACTTTCGACAGGTATAGCAATCAGCCCCAGCATTTT.

The chain uses TRBV11-3 and TRBJ1-1, with D possibly being TRBD1 (6 bases). Germline assignment: CDR1 SGHNT and CDR2 YENEEA. With 5 bases removed from V and 0 bases from J, the gap between germline ends came to 13 bases. CDR3 length: 15 residues. The CDR3 sequence is CASSPDSAVNTEAFF. The CDR3 region has the DNA TGTGCCAGCAGCCCGGACAGTGCTGTGAACACTGAAGCTTTCTTT.

The chain is built from TRBV6-5 and TRBJ2-7; D is unclear. Trimming shortened V by 6 bases and J by 0 bases, and 12 bases separated the two germline ends. Germline CDR1 MNHEY, CDR2 SVGAGI. The CDR3 contains 14 residues. In DNA form, the CDR3 reads TGTGCCAGCAGCAAGACACTTAGCTCCTACGAGCAGTACTTC. This gives the protein CASSKTLSSYEQYF.

J is TRBJ2-7 and V is TRBV2, with D tentatively TRBD2 (6 bases). The CDR3 sequence is 16 residues long. Trimming removed 6 bases at V and 3 bases at J, with 21 bases between. Germline CDR1 reads SNHLY; CDR2 reads FYNNEI. This CDR3 is CASRALWGERYYEQYF. The CDR3 bases are TGTGCCAGCAGGGCCCTGTGGGGGGAGAGATACTACGAGCAGTACTTC.

V is TRBV18 and J is TRBJ1-2, with D uncertain. This CDR3 region has 13 residues. V was shortened by 4 bases and J by 3 bases, with 9 bases between the two germline ends. Germline V lookup: CDR1 KGHSH, CDR2 LQKENI. The CDR3 bases are TGTGCCAGCTCACACATAGCCGACTATGGCTACACCTTC. Its translation: CASSHIADYGYTF. Filled out from reference TRBV18 and TRBJ1-2, the complete variable domain reads NAGVMQNPRHLVRRRGQEARLRCSPMKGHSHVYWYRQLPEEGLKFMVYLQKENIIDESGMPKERFSAEFPKEGPSILRIQQVVRGDSAAYFCASSHIADYGYTFGSGTRLTVV.

The chain combines TRBV7-2 with TRBJ2-5; 12 bases map to TRBD1. V shed 6 bases, J shed 5 bases, and the junction held 19 bases outside the gene matches. In germline, CDR1 is SGHTA, CDR2 FQGNSA. This CDR3 is built from 19 residues. CDR3 sequence reads: CASSLASRIGTGGFETQYF. CDR3 coding DNA: TGTGCCAGCAGTCTAGCGTCTCGAATTGGGACAGGGGGCTTCGAGACCCAGTACTTC.

The chain couples TRBV2 to TRBJ1-2, with 7 positions matching TRBD1. With 7 bases clipped from V and 3 bases from J, the junction kept 8 bases outside the gene matches. The CDR3 contains 14 residues. Germline CDR1 and CDR2: SNHLY and FYNNEI. CDR3 amino acids: CASNGDRAYYGYTF. CDR3 sequence (DNA): TGTGCCAGCAACGGTGACAGGGCTTACTATGGCTACACCTTC. Based on the CDR3 plus reference TRBV2 and TRBJ1-2, the full variable domain is EPEVTQTPSHQVTQMGQEVILRCVPISNHLYFYWYRQILGQKVEFLVSFYNNEISEKSEIFDDQFSVERPDGSNFTLKIRSTKLEDSAMYFCASNGDRAYYGYTFGSGTRLTVV.

The rearrangement uses TRBV6-6 and TRBJ1-1; TRBD1 is a possible D gene (5 bases). Trimming left V 7 bases short and J 6 bases short, with 21 bases between. This CDR3 contains 15 residues. Germline V gives CDR1 MNHNY, CDR2 SVGAGI (reference sequence). The DNA for the CDR3 is TGTGCCAGCAATCTACGTCGGGGGATAGGGGCTGAAGCTTTCTTT. It specifies CASNLRRGIGAEAFF.

The chain uses TRBV18 and TRBJ1-2, with D possibly matching TRBD1 (6 bases). This CDR3 has 15 residues. Per germline, CDR1 KGHSH and CDR2 LQKENI. V was cut by 3 bases and J by 8 bases, with 19 bases left in between. CDR3 residues: CASSPLTGPFWGYTF. The CDR3 nucleotides are TGTGCCAGCTCACCGCTTACAGGGCCCTTTTGGGGCTACACCTTC.

This chain connects TRBV10-3 to TRBJ2-1; weak D call: TRBD2 (5 bases). The ends were cut back, 6 bases at V and 8 bases at J, with 17 bases in the middle. The CDR3 is made up of 14 amino acids. The V gene's germline CDR1 is ENHRY and CDR2 SYGVKD. The CDR3 loop is CAIRSGIGSDEQFF. The CDR3 DNA reads as TGTGCCATCAGGTCCGGGATAGGGTCTGATGAGCAGTTCTTC.

The chain couples TRBV7-8 to TRBJ1-6; D gene unclear. From germline, CDR1 is SGHVS and CDR2 FQNEAQ. Trimming stripped 5 bases from V and 7 bases from J, with 6 bases between. CDR3 length equals 12 residues. The CDR3 reads CASSHANSPLHF. Here the CDR3 DNA reads TGTGCCAGCAGCCACGCGAATTCACCCCTCCACTTT.

The chain recombines TRBV10-3 with TRBJ1-2; D gene uncertain. The germline gives CDR1 ENHRY, CDR2 SYGVKD. V gave up 3 bases and J gave up 4 bases, with 9 bases separating them. This CDR3 has 13 residues. The CDR3 here is CAISENSGYGYTF. CDR3 DNA sequence: TGTGCCATCAGTGAAAATTCAGGCTATGGCTACACCTTC.